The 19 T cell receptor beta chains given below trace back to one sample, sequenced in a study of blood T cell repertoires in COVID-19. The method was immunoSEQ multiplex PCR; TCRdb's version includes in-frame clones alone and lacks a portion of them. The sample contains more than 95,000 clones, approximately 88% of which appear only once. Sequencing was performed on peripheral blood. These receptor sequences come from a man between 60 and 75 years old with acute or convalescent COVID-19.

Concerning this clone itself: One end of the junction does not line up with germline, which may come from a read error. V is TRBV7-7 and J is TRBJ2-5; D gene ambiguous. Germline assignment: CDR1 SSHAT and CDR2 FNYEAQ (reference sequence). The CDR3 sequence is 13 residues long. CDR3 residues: CASSWAQKETQYF. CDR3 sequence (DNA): TGTGCTAGCAGCTGGGCCCAGAAGGAGACCCAGTACTTC.

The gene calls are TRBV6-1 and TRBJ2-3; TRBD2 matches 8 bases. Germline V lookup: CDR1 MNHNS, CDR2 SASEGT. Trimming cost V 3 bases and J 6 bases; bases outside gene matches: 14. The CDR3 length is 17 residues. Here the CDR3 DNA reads TGTGCCAGCAGTGATGTGGGTAGCGGGAACCCACCCGATACGCAGTATTTT. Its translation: CASSDVGSGNPPDTQYF.

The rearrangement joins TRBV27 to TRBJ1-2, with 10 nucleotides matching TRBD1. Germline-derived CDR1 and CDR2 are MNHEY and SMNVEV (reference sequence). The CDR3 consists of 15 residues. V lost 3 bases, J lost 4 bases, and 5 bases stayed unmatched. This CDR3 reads CASSFGTGESYGYTF. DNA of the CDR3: TGTGCCAGCAGTTTTGGGACAGGGGAGAGCTATGGCTACACCTTC.

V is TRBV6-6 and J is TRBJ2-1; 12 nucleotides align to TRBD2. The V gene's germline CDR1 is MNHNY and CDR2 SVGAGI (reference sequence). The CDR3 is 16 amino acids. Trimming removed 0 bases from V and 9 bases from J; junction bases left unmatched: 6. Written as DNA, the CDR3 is TGTGCCAGCAGTTACTCGAGACTAGCGGGAGTCACTGAGCAGTTCTTC. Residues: CASSYSRLAGVTEQFF.

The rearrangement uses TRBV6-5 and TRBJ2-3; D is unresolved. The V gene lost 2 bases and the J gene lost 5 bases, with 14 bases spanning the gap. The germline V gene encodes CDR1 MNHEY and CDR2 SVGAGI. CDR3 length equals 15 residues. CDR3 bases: TGTGCCAGCAGTTACAACAGAAGGAAGGAAGATACGCAGTATTTT. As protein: CASSYNRRKEDTQYF.

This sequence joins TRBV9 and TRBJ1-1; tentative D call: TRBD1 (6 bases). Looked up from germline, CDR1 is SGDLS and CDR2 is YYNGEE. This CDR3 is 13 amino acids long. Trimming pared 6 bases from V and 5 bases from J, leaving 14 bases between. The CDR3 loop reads CASTPTGSTEAFF. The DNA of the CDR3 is TGTGCCAGCACCCCAACAGGGAGTACTGAAGCTTTCTTT.

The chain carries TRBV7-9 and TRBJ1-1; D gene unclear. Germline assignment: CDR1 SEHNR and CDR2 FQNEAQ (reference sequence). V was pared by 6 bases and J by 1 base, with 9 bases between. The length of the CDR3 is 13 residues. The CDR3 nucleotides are TGTGCCAGCAGACCTACCACGAACACTGAAGCTTTCTTT. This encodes CASRPTTNTEAFF. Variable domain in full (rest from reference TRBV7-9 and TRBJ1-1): DTGVSQNPRHKITKRGQNVTFRCDPISEHNRLYWYRQTLGQGPEFLTYFQNEAQLEKSRLLSDRFSAERPKGSFSTLEIQRTEQGDSAMYLCASRPTTNTEAFFGQGTRLTVV.

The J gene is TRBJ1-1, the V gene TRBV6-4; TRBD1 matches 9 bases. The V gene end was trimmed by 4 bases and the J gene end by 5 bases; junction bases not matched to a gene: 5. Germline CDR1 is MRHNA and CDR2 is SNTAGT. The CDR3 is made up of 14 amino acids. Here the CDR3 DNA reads TGTGCCAGCAGTGTCACAGGGGGCAGGACTGAAGCTTTCTTT. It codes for CASSVTGGRTEAFF.

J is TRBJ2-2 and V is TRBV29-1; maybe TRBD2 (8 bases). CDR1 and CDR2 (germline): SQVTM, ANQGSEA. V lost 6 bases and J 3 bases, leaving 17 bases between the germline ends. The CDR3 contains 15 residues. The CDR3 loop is CSVVSGTAHTGELFF. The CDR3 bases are TGCAGCGTAGTTAGCGGGACAGCTCACACCGGGGAGCTGTTTTTT.

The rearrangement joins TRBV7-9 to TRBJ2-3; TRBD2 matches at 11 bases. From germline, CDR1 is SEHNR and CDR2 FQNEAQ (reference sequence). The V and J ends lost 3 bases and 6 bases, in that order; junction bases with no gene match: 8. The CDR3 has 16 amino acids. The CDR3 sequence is CASSFGLAGGWDTQYF. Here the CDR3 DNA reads TGTGCCAGCAGCTTTGGCCTAGCGGGAGGATGGGATACGCAGTATTTT.

The CDR3 region is CAARTSGSYEQYF. The CDR3 DNA reads TGTGCCGCAAGGACTAGCGGGAGTTACGAGCAGTACTTC. The chain employs TRBV5-4 and TRBJ2-7, with 13 bases lining up with TRBD2. This CDR3 comprises 13 residues. With 10 bases clipped from V and 4 bases from J, the junction kept 5 bases outside the gene matches. Germline V lookup: CDR1 SGHNT, CDR2 YYREEE (reference sequence).

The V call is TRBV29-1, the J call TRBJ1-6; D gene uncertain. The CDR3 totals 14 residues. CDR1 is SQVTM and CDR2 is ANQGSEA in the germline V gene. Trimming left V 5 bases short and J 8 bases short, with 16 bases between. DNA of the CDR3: TGCAGCGTTTCGGCAGGCATGGGAGATTCACCCCTCCACTTT. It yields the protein CSVSAGMGDSPLHF.

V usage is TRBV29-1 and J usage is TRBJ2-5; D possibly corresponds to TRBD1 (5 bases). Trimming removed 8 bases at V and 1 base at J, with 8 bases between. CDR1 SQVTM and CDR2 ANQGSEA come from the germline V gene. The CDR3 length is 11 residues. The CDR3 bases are TGCAGCACAGGCTTCCAAGAGACCCAGTACTTC. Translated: CSTGFQETQYF.

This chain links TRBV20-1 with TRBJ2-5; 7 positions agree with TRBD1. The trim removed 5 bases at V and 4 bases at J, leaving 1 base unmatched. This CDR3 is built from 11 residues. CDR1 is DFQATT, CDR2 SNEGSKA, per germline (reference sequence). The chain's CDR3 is CSADRVETQYF. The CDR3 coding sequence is TGCAGTGCTGACAGGGTAGAGACCCAGTACTTC.

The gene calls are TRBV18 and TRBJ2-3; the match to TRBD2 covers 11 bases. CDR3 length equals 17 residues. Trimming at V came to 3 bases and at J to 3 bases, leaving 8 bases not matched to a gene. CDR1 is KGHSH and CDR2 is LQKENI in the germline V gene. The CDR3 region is CASSPQRLAGRTDTQYF. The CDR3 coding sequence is TGTGCCAGCTCACCCCAGAGACTAGCGGGAAGAACAGATACGCAGTATTTT.

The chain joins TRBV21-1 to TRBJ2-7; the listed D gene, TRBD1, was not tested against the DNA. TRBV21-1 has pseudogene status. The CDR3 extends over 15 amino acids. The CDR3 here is CATARDRENFYEQYV. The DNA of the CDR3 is TGTGCCACCGCCCGGGACAGGGAAAATTTTTACGAGCAGTACGTC.

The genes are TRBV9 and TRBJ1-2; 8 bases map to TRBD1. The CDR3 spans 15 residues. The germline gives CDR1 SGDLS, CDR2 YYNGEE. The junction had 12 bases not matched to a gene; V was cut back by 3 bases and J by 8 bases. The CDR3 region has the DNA TGTGCCAGCAGCGGGTGGCTTGGACAGGGAGAAGGCTACACCTTC. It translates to CASSGWLGQGEGYTF.

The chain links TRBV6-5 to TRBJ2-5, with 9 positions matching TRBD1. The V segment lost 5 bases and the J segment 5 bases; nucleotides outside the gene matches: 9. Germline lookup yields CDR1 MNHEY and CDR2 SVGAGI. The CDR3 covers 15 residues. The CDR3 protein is CASSPGTGTPETQYF. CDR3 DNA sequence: TGTGCCAGCAGTCCCGGGACAGGGACGCCGGAGACCCAGTACTTC.

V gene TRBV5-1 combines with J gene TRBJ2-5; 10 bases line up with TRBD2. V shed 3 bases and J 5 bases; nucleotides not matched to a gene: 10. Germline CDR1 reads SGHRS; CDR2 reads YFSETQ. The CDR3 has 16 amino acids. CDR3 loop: CASSSSGRALRETQYF. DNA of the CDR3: TGCGCCAGCAGCTCGAGCGGGAGGGCCCTTCGGGAGACCCAGTACTTC.